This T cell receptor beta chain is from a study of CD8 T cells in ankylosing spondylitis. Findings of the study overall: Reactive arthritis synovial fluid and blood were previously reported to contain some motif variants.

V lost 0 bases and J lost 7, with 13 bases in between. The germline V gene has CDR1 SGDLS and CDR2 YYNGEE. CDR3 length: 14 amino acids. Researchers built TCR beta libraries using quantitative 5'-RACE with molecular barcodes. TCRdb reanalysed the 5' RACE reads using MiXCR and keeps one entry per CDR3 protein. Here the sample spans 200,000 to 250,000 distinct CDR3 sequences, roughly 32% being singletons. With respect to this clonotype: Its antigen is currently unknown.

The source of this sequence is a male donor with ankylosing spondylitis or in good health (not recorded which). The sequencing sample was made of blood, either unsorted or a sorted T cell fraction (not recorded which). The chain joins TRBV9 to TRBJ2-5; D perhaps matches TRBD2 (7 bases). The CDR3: CASSVAERGGTQYF. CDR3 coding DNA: TGTGCCAGCAGCGTAGCTGAGAGGGGGGGGACCCAGTACTTC.